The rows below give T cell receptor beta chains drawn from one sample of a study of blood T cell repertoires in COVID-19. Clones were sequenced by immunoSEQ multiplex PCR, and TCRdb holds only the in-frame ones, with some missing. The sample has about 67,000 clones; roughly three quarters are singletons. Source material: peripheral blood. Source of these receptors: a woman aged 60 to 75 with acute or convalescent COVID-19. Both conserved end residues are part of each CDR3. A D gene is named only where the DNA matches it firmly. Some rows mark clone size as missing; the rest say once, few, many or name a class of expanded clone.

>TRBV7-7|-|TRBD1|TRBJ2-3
CASSLEGATDTQYF
TGTGCTAGCAGCTTAGAGGGGGCAACAGATACGCAGTATTTT
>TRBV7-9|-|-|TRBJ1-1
CASSSHRVGNTEAFF
TGTGCCAGCAGCTCCCACAGGGTAGGAAACACTGAAGCTTTCTTT
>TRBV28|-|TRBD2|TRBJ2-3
CASSLWGRGGNTDTQYF
TGTGCCAGCAGTTTATGGGGGCGCGGGGGGAACACAGATACGCAGTATTTT
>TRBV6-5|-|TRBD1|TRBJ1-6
CASSYRDSSYNSPLHF
TGTGCCAGCAGTTACCGGGACAGCTCCTATAATTCACCCCTCCACTTT
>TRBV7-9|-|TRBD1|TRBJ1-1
CASSSQGQGVPNAFF
TGTGCCAGCAGCTCTCAGGGACAGGGGGTGCCGAATGCTTTCTTT
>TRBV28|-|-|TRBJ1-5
CASSFVVPGGSNQPQHF
TGTGCCAGCAGTTTCGTGGTTCCGGGAGGCAGCAATCAGCCCCAGCATTTT
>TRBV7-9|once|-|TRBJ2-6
CASSLQDAGANVLTF
TGTGCCAGCAGCCTACAGGACGCTGGGGCCAACGTCCTGACTTTC
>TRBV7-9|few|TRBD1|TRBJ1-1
CASSLGGGDYEAFF
TGTGCCAGCAGCCTCGGAGGGGGCGATTATGAAGCTTTCTTT
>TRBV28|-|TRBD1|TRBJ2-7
CASSLWPGQDYEQYF
TGTGCCAGCAGTTTATGGCCCGGACAGGACTACGAGCAGTACTTC
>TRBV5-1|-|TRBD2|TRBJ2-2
CASSFFQRGAGELFF
TGCGCCAGCAGCTTTTTTCAGCGGGGGGCCGGGGAGCTGTTTTTT
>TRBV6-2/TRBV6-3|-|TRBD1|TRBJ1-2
CASSLDRAGNYGYTF
TGTGCCAGCAGCTTGGACAGGGCCGGTAACTATGGCTACACCTTC
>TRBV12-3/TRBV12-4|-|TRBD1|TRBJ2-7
CASRRTGSEQYF
TGTGCCAGCAGGAGGACAGGGTCCGAGCAGTACTTC
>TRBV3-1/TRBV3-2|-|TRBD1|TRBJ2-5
CASSQGGTGGALETQYF
TGTGCCAGCAGCCAAGGAGGGACAGGGGGCGCGTTAGAGACCCAGTACTTC
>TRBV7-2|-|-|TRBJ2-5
CASSFVLQETQYF
TGTGCCAGCAGCTTCGTCCTCCAAGAGACCCAGTACTTC
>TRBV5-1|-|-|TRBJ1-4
CASSMMGGEKLFF
TGCGCCAGCAGTATGATGGGGGGTGAAAAACTGTTTTTT
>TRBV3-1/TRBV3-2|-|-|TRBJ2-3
CASSQVRGTEYTDTQYF
TGTGCCAGCAGCCAAGTTCGGGGGACAGAGTACACAGATACGCAGTATTTT